This T cell receptor (beta chain) comes out of a study of blood T cell repertoires in COVID-19. The CDR3 runs 14 residues. CDR1 is SGHDN and CDR2 is FVKESK in the germline V gene. V lost 4 bases, J lost 5 bases, and 11 bases lay in between. Here immunoSEQ multiplex PCR was the method, and the copy in TCRdb shows in-frame clones only, minus some. The table lists 200,000 or so clones, around 77% of them singletons. This chain connects TRBV14 to TRBJ2-2; tentative D call: TRBD2 (5 bases). This TCR derives from a man aged 55 to 70 with active or convalescent COVID-19. Sequencing input: peripheral blood. This chain's CDR3 is CASSPVGRTGELFF. CDR3 in DNA: TGTGCCAGCAGCCCCGTGGGGAGAACCGGGGAGCTGTTTTTT.